The present T cell receptor (beta chain) was sequenced within a study of cytomegalovirus exposure and HLA in healthy donors. General study findings and limits: Rarity held for most TCR sequences, but there were some public TCRs that occurred in many donors. Cytomegalovirus association was listed for about 150 TCR beta chains.

Per germline, CDR1 MDHEN and CDR2 SYDVKM. This CDR3 is 12 amino acids long. The V and J ends lost 6 bases and 5 bases respectively, with 11 bases between them. Details on this clone: As yet, its antigen is unknown.

The assay was immunoSEQ multiplex PCR, and TCRdb's table has in-frame clones only and misses some. The table lists 150,000 to 200,000 clones, 80% to 90% of them singletons, with about 1.2% in the top ten. The donors were in the roughly 130-subject validation cohort; that cohort was separate from the roughly 730-subject first cohort. The clonotype originates from a woman aged 30 to 39 in good health and CMV-seronegative. Sequencing was performed on PBMCs. J is TRBJ2-7 and V is TRBV28; TRBD2 might be the D (5 bases). In DNA, the CDR3 is TGTGCCAGCAGCCTATCCGGGGACGAGCAGTACTTC. Translation: CASSLSGDEQYF. Looking up the rest from reference TRBV28 and TRBJ2-7 gives the full variable domain: DVKVTQSSRYLVKRTGEKVFLECVQDMDHENMFWYRQDPGLGLRLIYFSYDVKMKEKGDIPEGYSVSREKKERFSLILESASTNQTSMYLCASSLSGDEQYFGPGTRLTVT.